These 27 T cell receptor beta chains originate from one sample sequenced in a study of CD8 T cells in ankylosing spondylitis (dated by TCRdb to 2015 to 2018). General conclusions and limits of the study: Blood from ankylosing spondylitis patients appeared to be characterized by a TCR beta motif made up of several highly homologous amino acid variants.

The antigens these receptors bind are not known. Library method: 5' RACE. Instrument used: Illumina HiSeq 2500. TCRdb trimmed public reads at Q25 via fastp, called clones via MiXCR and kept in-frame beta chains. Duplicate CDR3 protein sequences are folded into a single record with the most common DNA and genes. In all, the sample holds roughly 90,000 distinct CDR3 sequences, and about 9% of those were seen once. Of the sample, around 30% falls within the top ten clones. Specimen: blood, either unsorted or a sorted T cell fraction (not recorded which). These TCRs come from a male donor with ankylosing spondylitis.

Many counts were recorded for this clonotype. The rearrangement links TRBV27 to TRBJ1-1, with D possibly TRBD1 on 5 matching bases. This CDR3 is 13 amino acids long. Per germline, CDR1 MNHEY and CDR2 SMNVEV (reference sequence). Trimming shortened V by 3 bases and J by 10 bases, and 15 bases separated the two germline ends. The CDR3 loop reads CASSLGVYGVAFF. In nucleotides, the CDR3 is TGTGCCAGCAGTTTGGGGGTTTATGGGGTAGCTTTCTTT.

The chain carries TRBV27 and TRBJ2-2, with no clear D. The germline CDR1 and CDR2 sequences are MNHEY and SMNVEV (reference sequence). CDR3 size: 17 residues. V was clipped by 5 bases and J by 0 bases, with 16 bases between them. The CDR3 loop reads CASSPLGFTANTGELFF. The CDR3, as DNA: TGTGCCAGCAGTCCACTCGGTTTCACCGCGAACACCGGGGAGCTGTTTTTT.

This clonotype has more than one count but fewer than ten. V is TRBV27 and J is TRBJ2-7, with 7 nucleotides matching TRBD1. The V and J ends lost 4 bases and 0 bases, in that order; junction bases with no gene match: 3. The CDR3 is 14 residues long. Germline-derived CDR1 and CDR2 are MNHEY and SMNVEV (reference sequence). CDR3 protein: CASSYRDSSYEQYF. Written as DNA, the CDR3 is TGTGCCAGCAGTTACCGGGACAGCTCCTACGAGCAGTACTTC.

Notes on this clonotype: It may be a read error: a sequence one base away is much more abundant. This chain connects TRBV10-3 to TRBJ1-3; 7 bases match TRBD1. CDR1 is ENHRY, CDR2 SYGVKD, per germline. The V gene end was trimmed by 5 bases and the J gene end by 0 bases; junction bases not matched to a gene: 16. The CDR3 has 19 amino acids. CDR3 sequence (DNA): TGTGCCATCAGTTTTAGTAACCTCAACAGGGGAGGCTCTGGAAACACCATATATTTT. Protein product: CAISFSNLNRGGSGNTIYF.

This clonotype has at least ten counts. CDR3 nucleotide sequence: TGTGCCAGCAGTTCGGTCGGGACTAGCGGGAGAGGGGAGTTCTTC. Translation gives CASSSVGTSGRGEFF. The chain carries TRBV12-3 or TRBV12-4 and TRBJ2-1, with 14 bases matching TRBD2. J was trimmed by 14 bases and V by 4 bases; bases with no gene match: 10. The CDR3 spans 15 residues.

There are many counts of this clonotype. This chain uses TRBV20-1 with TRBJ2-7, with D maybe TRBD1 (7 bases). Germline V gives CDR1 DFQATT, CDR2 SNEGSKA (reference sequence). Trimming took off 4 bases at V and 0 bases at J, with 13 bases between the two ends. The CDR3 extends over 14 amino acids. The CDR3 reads CSATPGGPSYEQYF. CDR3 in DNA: TGCAGTGCTACCCCAGGGGGGCCCTCCTACGAGCAGTACTTC.

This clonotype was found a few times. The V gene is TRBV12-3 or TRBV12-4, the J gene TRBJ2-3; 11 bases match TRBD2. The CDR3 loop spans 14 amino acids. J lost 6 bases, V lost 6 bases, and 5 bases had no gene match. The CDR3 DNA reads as TGTGCCAGCAGCCGCGGACTAGCGGGTGATACGCAGTATTTT. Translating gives CASSRGLAGDTQYF.

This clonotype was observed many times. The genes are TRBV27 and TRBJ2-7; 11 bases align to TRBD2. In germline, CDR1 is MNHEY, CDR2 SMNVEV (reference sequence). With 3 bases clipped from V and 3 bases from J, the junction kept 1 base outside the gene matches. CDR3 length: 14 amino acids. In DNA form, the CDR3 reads TGTGCCAGCAGTTTGGGACTAGCGGTCTACGAGCAGTACTTC. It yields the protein CASSLGLAVYEQYF.

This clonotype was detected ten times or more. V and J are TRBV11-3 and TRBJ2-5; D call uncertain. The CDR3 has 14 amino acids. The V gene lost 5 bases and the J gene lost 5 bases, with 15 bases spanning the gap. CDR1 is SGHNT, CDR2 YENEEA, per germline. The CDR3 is CASSDQMEWETQYF. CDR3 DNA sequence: TGTGCCAGCAGCGACCAAATGGAATGGGAGACCCAGTACTTC.

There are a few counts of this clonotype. CDR3 region: CSAPEAGVGYEQYF. For the CDR3, the DNA is TGCAGTGCGCCAGAAGCGGGAGTTGGATACGAGCAGTACTTC. The chain employs TRBV20-1 and TRBJ2-7, with TRBD2 matching over 8 bases. The germline V gene has CDR1 DFQATT and CDR2 SNEGSKA (reference sequence). The ends lost 6 bases at V and 4 bases at J; junction bases unmatched: 11. This CDR3 has 14 amino acids.

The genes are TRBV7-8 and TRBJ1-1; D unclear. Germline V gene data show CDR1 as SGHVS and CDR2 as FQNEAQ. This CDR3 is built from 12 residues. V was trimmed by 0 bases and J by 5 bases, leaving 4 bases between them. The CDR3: CASSLAETEAFF. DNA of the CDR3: TGTGCCAGCAGCTTAGCAGAAACTGAAGCTTTCTTT.

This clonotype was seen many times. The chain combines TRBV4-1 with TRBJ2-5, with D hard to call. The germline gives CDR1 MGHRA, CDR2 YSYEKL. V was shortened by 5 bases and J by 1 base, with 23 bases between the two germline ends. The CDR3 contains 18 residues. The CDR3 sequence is CASSSAPGDKFGQETQYF. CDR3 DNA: TGCGCCAGCAGCTCGGCCCCCGGAGACAAGTTTGGCCAAGAGACCCAGTACTTC.

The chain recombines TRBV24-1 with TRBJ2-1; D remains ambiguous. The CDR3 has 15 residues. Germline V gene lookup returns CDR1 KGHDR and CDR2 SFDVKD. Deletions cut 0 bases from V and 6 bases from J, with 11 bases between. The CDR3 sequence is CATSDLAPALNEQFF. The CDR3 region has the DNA TGTGCCACCAGTGATTTGGCCCCGGCGCTCAATGAGCAGTTCTTC.

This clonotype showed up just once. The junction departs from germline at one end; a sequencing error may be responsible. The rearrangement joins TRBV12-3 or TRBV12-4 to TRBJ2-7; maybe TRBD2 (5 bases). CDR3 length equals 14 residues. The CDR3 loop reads CASSLMGSSYEQDF. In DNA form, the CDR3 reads TGTGCCAGCAGTTTGATGGGGAGCTCCTACGAGCAGGACTTC.

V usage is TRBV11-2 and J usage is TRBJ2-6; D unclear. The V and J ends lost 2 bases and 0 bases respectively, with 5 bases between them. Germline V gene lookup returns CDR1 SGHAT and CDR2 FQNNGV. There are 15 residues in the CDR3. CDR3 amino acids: CASSLSYSGANVLTF. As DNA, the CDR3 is TGTGCCAGCAGCTTAAGTTACTCTGGGGCCAACGTCCTGACTTTC.

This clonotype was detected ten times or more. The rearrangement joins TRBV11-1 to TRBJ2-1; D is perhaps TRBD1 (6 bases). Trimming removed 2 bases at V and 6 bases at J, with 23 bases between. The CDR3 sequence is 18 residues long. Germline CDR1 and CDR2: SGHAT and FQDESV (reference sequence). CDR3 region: CASSLQVAWEGGLNEQFF. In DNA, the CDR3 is TGTGCCAGCAGCTTACAAGTCGCGTGGGAAGGGGGTCTCAATGAGCAGTTCTTC.

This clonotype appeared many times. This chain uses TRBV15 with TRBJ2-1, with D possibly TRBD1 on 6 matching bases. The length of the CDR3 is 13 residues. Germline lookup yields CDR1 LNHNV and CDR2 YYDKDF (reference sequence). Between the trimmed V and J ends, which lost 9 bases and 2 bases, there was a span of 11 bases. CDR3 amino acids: CATQGTPYNEQFF. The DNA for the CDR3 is TGTGCCACTCAGGGGACCCCCTACAATGAGCAGTTCTTC.

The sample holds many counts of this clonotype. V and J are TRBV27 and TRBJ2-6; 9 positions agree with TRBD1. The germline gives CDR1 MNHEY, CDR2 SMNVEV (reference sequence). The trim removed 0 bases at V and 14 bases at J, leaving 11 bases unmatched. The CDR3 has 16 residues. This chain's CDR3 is CASSLSAGTGRFILTF. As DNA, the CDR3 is TGTGCCAGCAGTTTATCGGCTGGGACAGGGAGGTTTATCCTGACTTTC.

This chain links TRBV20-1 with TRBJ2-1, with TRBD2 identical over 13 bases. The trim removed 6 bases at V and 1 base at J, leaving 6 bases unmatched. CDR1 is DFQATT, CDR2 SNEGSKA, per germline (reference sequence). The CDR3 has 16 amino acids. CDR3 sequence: CSAGTSGIGSYNEQFF. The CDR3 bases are TGCAGTGCAGGGACTAGCGGGATTGGGTCCTACAATGAGCAGTTCTTC.

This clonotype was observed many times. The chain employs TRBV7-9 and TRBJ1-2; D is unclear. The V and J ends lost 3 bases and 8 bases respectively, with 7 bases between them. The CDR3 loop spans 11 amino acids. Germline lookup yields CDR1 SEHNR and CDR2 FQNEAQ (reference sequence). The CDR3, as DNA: TGTGCCAGCAGCTTGGTGGGGGGCTACACCTTC. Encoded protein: CASSLVGGYTF. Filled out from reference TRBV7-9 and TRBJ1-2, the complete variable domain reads DTGVSQNPRHKITKRGQNVTFRCDPISEHNRLYWYRQTLGQGPEFLTYFQNEAQLEKSRLLSDRFSAERPKGSFSTLEIQRTEQGDSAMYLCASSLVGGYTFGSGTRLTVV.

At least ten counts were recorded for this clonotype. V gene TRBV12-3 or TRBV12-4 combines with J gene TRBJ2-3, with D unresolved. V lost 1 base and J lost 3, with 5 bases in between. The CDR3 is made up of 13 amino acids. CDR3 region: CASSLGVTDTQYF. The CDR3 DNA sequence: TGTGCCAGCAGTTTAGGAGTTACAGATACGCAGTATTTT.

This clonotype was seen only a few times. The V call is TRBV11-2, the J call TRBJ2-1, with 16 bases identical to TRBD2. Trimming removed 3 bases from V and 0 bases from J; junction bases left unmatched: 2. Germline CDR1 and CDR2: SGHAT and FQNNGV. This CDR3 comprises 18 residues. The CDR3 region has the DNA TGTGCCAGCAGCTTGGGACTAGCGGGAGGGAGCTCCTACAATGAGCAGTTCTTC. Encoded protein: CASSLGLAGGSSYNEQFF. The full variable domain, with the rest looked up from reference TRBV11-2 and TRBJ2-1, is EAGVAQSPRYKIIEKRQSVAFWCNPISGHATLYWYQQILGQGPKLLIQFQNNGVVDDSQLPKDRFSAERLKGVDSTLKIQPAKLEDSAVYLCASSLGLAGGSSYNEQFFGPGTRLTVL.

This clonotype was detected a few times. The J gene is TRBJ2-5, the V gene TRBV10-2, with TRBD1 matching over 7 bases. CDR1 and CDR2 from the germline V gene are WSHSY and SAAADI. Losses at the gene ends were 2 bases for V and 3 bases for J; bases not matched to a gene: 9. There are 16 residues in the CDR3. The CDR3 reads CASSEEGTVGEETQYF. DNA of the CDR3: TGCGCCAGCAGTGAGGAGGGGACAGTGGGGGAAGAGACCCAGTACTTC.

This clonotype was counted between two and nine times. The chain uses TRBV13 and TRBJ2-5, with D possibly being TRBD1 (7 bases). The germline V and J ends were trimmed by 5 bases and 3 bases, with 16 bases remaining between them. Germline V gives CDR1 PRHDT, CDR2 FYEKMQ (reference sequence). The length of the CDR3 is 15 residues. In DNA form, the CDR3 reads TGTGCCAGCAGCCCCCTAGGAGGGGGCGAAGAGACCCAGTACTTC. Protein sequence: CASSPLGGGEETQYF.

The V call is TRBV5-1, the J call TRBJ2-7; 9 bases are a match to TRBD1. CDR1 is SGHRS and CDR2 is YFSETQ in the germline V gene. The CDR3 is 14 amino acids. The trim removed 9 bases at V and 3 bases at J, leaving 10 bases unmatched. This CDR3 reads CATGEGQGVYEQYF. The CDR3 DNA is TGCGCCACCGGGGAGGGACAGGGTGTCTACGAGCAGTACTTC. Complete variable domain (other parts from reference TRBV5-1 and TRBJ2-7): KAGVTQTPRYLIKTRGQQVTLSCSPISGHRSVSWYQQTPGQGLQFLFEYFSETQRNKGNFPGRFSGRQFSNSRSEMNVSTLELGDSALYLCATGEGQGVYEQYFGPGTRLTVT.

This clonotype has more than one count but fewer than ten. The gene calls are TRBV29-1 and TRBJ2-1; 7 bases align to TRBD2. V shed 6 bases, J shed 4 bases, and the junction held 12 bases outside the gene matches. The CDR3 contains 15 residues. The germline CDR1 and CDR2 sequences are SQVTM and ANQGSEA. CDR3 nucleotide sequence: TGCAGCGTAGCCAGGGACTACAATCCTTACAATGAGCAGTTCTTC. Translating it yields CSVARDYNPYNEQFF.

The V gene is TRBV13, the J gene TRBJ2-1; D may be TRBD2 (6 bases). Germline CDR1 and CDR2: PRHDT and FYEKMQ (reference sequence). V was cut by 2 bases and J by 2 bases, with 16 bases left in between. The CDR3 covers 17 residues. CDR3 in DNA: TGTGCCAGCAGCTTACTTTTCGGGGGAGACCCCTACAATGAGCAGTTCTTC. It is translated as CASSLLFGGDPYNEQFF.